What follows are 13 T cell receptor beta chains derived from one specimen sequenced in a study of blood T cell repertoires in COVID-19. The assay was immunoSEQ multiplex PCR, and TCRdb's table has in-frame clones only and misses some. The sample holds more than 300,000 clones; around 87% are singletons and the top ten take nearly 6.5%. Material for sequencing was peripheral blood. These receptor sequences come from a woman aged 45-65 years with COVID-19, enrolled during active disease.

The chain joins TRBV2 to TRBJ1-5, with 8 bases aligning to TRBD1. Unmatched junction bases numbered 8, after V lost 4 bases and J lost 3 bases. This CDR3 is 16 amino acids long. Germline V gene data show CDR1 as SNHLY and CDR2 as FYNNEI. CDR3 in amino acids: CASSGRRQGYNQPQHF. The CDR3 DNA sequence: TGTGCCAGCAGTGGGAGGCGACAGGGGTACAATCAGCCCCAGCATTTT.

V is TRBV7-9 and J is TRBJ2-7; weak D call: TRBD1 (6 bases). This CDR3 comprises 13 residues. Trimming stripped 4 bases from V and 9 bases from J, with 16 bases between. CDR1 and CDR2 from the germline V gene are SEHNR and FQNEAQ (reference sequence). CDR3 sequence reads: CASSSLDKGVQYF. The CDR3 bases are TGTGCCAGCAGCTCCCTTGACAAGGGGGTGCAGTACTTC.

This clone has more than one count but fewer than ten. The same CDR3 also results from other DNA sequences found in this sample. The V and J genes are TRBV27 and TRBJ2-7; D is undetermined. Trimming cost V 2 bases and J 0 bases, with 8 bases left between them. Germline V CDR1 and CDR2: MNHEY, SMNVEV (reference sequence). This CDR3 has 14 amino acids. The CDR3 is CASSLSRNSYEQYF. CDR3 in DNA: TGTGCCAGCAGTTTAAGCAGGAACTCCTACGAGCAGTACTTC.

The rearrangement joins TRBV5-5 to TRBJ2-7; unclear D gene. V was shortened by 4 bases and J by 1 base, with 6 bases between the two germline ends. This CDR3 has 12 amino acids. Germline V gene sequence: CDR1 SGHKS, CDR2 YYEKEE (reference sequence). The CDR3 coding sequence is TGTGCCAGCAGCCCGCGGTCCTACGAGCAGTACTTC. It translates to CASSPRSYEQYF.

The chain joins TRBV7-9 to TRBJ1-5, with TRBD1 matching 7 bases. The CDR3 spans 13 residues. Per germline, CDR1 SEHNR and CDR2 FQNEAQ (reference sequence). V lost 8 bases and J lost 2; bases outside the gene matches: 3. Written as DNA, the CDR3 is TGTGCCAGCGCCACAGGGGGCAATCAGCCCCAGCATTTT. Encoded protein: CASATGGNQPQHF.

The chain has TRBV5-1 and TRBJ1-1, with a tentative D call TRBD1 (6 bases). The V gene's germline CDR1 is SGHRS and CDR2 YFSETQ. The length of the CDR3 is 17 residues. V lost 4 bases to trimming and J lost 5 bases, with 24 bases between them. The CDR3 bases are TGCGCCAGCAGCCCAGGGACATCGCAGGCGTGGATGACTGAAGCTTTCTTT. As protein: CASSPGTSQAWMTEAFF.

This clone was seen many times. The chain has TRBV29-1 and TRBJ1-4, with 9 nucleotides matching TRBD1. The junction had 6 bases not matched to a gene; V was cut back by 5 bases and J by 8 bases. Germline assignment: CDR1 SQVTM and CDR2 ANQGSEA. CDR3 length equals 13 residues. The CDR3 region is CSVPGQGQEKLFF. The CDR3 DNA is TGCAGCGTTCCGGGACAGGGTCAGGAAAAACTGTTTTTT. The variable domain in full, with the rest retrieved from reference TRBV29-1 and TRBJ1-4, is SAVISQKPSRDICQRGTSLTIQCQVDSQVTMMFWYRQQPGQSLTLIATANQGSEATYESGFVIDKFPISRPNLTFSTLTVSNMSPEDSSIYLCSVPGQGQEKLFFGSGTQLSVL.

The CDR3 reads CASIGSGSTDTQYF. Here the CDR3 DNA reads TGTGCCAGTATAGGTAGCGGTAGCACAGATACGCAGTATTTT. The V and J genes are TRBV19 and TRBJ2-3; D possibly corresponds to TRBD2 (6 bases). Germline CDR1 reads LNHDA; CDR2 reads SQIVND (reference sequence). The CDR3 has 14 residues. Trimming took off 7 bases at V and 0 bases at J, with 11 bases between the two ends.

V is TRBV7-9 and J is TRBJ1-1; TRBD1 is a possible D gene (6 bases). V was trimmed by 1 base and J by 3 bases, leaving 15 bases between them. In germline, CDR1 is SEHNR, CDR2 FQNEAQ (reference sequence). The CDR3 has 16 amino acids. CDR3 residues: CASSLGLTGKDTEAFF. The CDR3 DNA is TGTGCCAGCAGCTTAGGGTTAACAGGGAAGGACACTGAAGCTTTCTTT. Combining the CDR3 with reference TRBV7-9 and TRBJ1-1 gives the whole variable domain DTGVSQNPRHKITKRGQNVTFRCDPISEHNRLYWYRQTLGQGPEFLTYFQNEAQLEKSRLLSDRFSAERPKGSFSTLEIQRTEQGDSAMYLCASSLGLTGKDTEAFFGQGTRLTVV.

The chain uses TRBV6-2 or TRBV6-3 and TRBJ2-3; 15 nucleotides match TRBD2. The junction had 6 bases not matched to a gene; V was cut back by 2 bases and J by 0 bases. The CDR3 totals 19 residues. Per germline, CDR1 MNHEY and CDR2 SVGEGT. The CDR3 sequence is CASSYDGTSGRSSTDTQYF. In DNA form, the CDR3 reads TGTGCCAGCAGTTACGACGGGACTAGCGGGAGGTCTAGCACAGATACGCAGTATTTT.

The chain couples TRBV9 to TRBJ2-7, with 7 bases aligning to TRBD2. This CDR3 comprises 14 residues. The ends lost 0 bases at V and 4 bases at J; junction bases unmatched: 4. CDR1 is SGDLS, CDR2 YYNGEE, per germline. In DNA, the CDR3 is TGTGCCAGCAGCGTAGATGGGGGGGTATACGAGCAGTACTTC. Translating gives CASSVDGGVYEQYF.

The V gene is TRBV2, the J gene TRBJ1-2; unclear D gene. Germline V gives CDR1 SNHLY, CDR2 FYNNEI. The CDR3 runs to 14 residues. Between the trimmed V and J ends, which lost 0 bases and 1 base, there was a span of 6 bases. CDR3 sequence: CASSEASLNYGYTF. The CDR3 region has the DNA TGTGCCAGCAGTGAAGCTAGTCTTAACTATGGCTACACCTTC. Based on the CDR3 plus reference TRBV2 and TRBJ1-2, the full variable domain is EPEVTQTPSHQVTQMGQEVILRCVPISNHLYFYWYRQILGQKVEFLVSFYNNEISEKSEIFDDQFSVERPDGSNFTLKIRSTKLEDSAMYFCASSEASLNYGYTFGSGTRLTVV.

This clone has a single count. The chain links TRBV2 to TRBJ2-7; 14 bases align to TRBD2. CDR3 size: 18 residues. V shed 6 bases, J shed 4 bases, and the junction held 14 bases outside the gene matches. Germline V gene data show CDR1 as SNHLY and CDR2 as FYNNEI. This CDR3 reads CASRRGTDRTSGRYEQYF. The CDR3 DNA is TGTGCCAGCAGGCGGGGGACCGATCGGACTAGCGGGAGGTACGAGCAGTACTTC.